The 10 T cell receptor beta chains in this list originate from one sample, sequenced in a study of cytomegalovirus exposure and HLA in healthy donors. The primer mix had 60 Vbeta and 13 Jbeta primers. Sequencing was performed with immunoSEQ multiplex PCR; in TCRdb, only in-frame clones are kept and a portion is missing. The table has over 100,000 clones, roughly 70% seen once. Sequenced sample: PBMCs. The receptor source for this set is a man between 35 and 55 years old in good health and CMV-seropositive.

The chain carries TRBV19 and TRBJ1-2; D may be TRBD1 (6 bases). The CDR3 is 14 amino acids. Looked up from germline, CDR1 is LNHDA and CDR2 is SQIVND (reference sequence). The V and J ends lost 3 bases and 1 base respectively, with 9 bases between them. The CDR3 reads CASSIQGLNYGYTF. DNA of the CDR3: TGTGCCAGTAGTATCCAGGGGCTTAACTATGGCTACACCTTC.

The chain has TRBV7-6 and TRBJ2-5; 7 bases are a match to TRBD2. The CDR3 has 15 residues. The germline V gene encodes CDR1 SGHVS and CDR2 FNYEAQ. The junction had 10 bases not matched to a gene; V was cut back by 6 bases and J by 3 bases. DNA for the CDR3: TGTGCCAGCAGGCAGACCCCTCTAGCGGAAGAGACCCAGTACTTC. Translation gives CASRQTPLAEETQYF.

The chain has TRBV5-1 and TRBJ1-5; the D gene is possibly TRBD1 (5 bases). Germline CDR1 reads SGHRS; CDR2 reads YFSETQ. Trimming took 0 bases from V and 0 from J, leaving 13 bases between them. The CDR3 length is 17 residues. This chain's CDR3 is CASSLAPQGNSNQPQHF. For the CDR3, the DNA is TGCGCCAGCAGCTTGGCCCCTCAGGGAAATAGCAATCAGCCCCAGCATTTT.

For this clone: Mismatch with germline at one junction end may stem from a read error. The chain is built from TRBV7-2 and TRBJ2-1; 12 bases match TRBD2. The length of the CDR3 is 14 residues. Germline V gene lookup returns CDR1 SGHTA and CDR2 FQGNSA. CDR3 region: CASSLAGGAKGQFF. The CDR3 nucleotides read TGTGCCAGCAGCCTAGCGGGAGGGGCCAAGGGGCAGTTCTTC.

The chain couples TRBV2 to TRBJ1-5; D perhaps matches TRBD1 (5 bases). The germline CDR1 and CDR2 sequences are SNHLY and FYNNEI. There are 15 residues in the CDR3. Trimming pared 1 base from V and 5 bases from J, leaving 12 bases between. The CDR3 sequence is CASSEGRGGDQPQHF. In nucleotides, the CDR3 is TGTGCCAGCAGTGAAGGTAGGGGAGGGGATCAGCCCCAGCATTTT.

This chain joins TRBV9 and TRBJ2-1; a weak D match, TRBD1 (5 bases). The V end was cut by 0 bases, the J end by 6 bases, with 10 bases between. Per the germline V gene, CDR1 is SGDLS and CDR2 is YYNGEE. The CDR3 totals 14 residues. For the CDR3, the DNA is TGTGCCAGCAGCGTAGGAGGCAGGGCCAATGAGCAGTTCTTC. This gives the protein CASSVGGRANEQFF.

The V gene is TRBV7-9, the J gene TRBJ1-1; D possibly corresponds to TRBD1 (5 bases). V was clipped by 2 bases and J by 0 bases, with 7 bases between them. The CDR3 sequence is 14 residues long. The V gene's germline CDR1 is SEHNR and CDR2 FQNEAQ (reference sequence). The CDR3 region has the DNA TGTGCCAGCAGCTTATTACAGGTGAACACTGAAGCTTTCTTT. This codes for CASSLLQVNTEAFF.

This clone was observed a handful of times. The chain uses TRBV28 and TRBJ1-6; D might be TRBD1 (6 bases). CDR3 length equals 15 residues. The germline gives CDR1 MDHEN, CDR2 SYDVKM. V lost 5 bases and J lost 0, with 8 bases in between. This CDR3 reads CASSTGSSYNSPLHF. The CDR3 bases are TGTGCCAGCAGTACAGGGAGCTCCTATAATTCACCCCTCCACTTT.

A single count supports this clone. An end of the junction differs from the germline gene, which may be a read error. The identical CDR3 is also encoded by other nucleotide sequences in the sample. V gene TRBV5-4 combines with J gene TRBJ2-3; 11 bases are a match to TRBD2. Germline CDR1 is SGHNT and CDR2 is YYREEE (reference sequence). The CDR3 is 15 amino acids. This CDR3 reads CASSPGLAVTDTQYF. The CDR3 DNA reads as TGTGCCAGCAGCCCGGGACTAGCGGTTACAGATACGCAATATTTT.

This clone was seen once. The V and J genes are TRBV6-5 and TRBJ1-1, with 7 bases that match TRBD1. The germline CDR1 and CDR2 sequences are MNHEY and SVGAGI. The junction had 3 bases not matched to a gene; V was cut back by 6 bases and J by 8 bases. This CDR3 is 11 amino acids long. CDR3 sequence (DNA): TGTGCCAGCAGGACAGGGAGGGAAGCTTTCTTT. Amino acid sequence: CASRTGREAFF.